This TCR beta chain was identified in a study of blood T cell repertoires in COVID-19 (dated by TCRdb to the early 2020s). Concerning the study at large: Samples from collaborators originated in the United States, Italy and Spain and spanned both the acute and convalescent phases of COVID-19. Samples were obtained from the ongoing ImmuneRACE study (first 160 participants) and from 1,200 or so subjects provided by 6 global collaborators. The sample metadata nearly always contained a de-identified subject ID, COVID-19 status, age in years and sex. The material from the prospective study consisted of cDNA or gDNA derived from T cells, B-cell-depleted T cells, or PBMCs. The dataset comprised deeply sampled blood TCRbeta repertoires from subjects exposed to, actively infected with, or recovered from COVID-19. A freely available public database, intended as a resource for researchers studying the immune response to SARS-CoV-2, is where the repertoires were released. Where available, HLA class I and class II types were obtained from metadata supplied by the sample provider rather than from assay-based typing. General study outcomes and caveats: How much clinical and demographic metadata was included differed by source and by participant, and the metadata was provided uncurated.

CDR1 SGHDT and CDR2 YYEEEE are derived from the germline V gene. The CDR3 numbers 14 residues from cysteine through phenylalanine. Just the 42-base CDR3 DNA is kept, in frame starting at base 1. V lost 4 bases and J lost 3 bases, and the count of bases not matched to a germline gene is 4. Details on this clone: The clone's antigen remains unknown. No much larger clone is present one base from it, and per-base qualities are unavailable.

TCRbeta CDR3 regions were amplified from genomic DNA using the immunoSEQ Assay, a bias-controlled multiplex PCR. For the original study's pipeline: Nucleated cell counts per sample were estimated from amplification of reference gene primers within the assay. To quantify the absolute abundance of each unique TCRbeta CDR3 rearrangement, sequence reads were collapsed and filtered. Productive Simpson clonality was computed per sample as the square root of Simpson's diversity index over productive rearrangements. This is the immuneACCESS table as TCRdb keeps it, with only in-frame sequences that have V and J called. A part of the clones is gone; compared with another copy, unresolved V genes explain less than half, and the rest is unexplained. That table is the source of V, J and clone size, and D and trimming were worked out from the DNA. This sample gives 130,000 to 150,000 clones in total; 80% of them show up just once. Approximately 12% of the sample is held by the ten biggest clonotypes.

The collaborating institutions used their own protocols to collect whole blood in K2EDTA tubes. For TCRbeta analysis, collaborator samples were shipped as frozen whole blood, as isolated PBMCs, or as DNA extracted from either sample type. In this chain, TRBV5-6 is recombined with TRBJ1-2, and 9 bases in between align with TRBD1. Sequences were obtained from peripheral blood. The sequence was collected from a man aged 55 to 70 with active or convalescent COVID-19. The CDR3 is CASSDTGGDYGYTF. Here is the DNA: TGTGCCAGCAGCGACACAGGGGGCGACTATGGCTACACCTTC.